This T cell receptor (beta chain) was documented in a study of blood T cell repertoires in COVID-19 (dated by TCRdb to about 2020). For context, the study as a whole: Collaborator samples came from the United States, Italy and Spain and covered acute and convalescent phases of COVID-19. The material from the prospective study consisted of cDNA or gDNA derived from T cells, B-cell-depleted T cells, or PBMCs. The dataset comprised deeply sampled blood TCRbeta repertoires from subjects exposed to, actively infected with, or recovered from COVID-19. The repertoires were released in a freely available public database meant as a resource for research on the immune response to SARS-CoV-2. The samples were drawn from two sources: the first 160 participants of the ongoing ImmuneRACE study, and 1,200 or so subjects contributed by 6 global collaborators. Nearly every sample came with metadata listing a de-identified subject ID, COVID-19 status, age in years and sex. Where available, HLA class I and class II types were obtained from metadata supplied by the sample provider rather than from assay-based typing.

The full study reports these points: How much clinical and demographic metadata was included differed by source and by participant, and the metadata was provided uncurated.

Whole blood was collected in K2EDTA tubes by collaborating institutions according to the institutions' own protocols. For TCRbeta analysis, collaborators shipped samples as frozen whole blood, isolated PBMCs, or DNA extracted from either of those sample types. TCRbeta CDR3 regions were amplified from genomic DNA using the immunoSEQ Assay, a bias-controlled multiplex PCR. As for how the authors treated the data: Nucleated cell counts per sample were estimated from amplification of reference gene primers within the assay. To quantify the absolute abundance of each unique TCRbeta CDR3 rearrangement, sequence reads were collapsed and filtered. Productive Simpson clonality was computed per sample as the square root of Simpson's diversity index over productive rearrangements. TCRdb took over this immuneACCESS table, retaining in-frame rearrangements with V and J assigned. Such tables are incomplete; in checked studies, under half of the missing clones stem from an unresolved V gene, and the remainder is unexplained. V and J calls plus clone size are reproduced from that table; the DNA served to infer D and trimming. This sample is represented by about half a million clones; 80% to 90% of them were singletons. Under 4% of the sample belongs to the ten largest clones.

A remark on this clone: The antigen this receptor binds is unknown. Nothing much larger sits one base from this clone, and base qualities are not available.

From the germline V gene, CDR1 is LGHNA and CDR2 is YSLEER. The CDR3 runs 15 residues from the cysteine to the phenylalanine. The kept DNA is CDR3 alone, 45 bases in frame from the first base. Compared with germline, V lacks 4 bases and J lacks 0 bases; bases without a gene match: 4. Specimen: peripheral blood. Rearrangement joined TRBV4-3 to TRBJ2-7; 9 of the junction bases match TRBD1. This TCR derives from a human donor in a cohort sampled during active COVID-19. The nucleotide sequence is given as TGCGCCAGCAGCCCAGGGACAGGGAGCTCCTACGAGCAGTACTTC. Translation gives CASSPGTGSSYEQYF.